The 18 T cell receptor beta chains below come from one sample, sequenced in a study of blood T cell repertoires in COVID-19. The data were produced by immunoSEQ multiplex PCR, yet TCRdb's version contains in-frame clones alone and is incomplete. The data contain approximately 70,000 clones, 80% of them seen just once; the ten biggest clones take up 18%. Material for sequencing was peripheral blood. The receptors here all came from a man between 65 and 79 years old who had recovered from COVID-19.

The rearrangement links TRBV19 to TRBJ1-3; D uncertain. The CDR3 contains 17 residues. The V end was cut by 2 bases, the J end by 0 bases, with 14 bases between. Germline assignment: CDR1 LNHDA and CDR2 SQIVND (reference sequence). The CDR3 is CASSITQTLSSGNTIYF. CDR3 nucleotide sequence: TGTGCCAGTAGTATAACACAGACCTTGAGCTCTGGAAACACCATATATTTT. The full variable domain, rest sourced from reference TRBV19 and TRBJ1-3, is DGGITQSPKYLFRKEGQNVTLSCEQNLNHDAMYWYRQDPGQGLRLIYYSQIVNDFQKGDIAEGYSVSREKKESFPLTVTSAQKNPTAFYLCASSITQTLSSGNTIYFGEGSWLTVV.

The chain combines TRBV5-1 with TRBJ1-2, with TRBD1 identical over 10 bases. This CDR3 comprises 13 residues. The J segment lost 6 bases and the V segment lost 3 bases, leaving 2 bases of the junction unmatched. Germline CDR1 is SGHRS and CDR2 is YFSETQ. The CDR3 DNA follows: TGCGCCAGCAGCTCCGGGACAGGGGATGGCTACACCTTC. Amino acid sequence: CASSSGTGDGYTF.

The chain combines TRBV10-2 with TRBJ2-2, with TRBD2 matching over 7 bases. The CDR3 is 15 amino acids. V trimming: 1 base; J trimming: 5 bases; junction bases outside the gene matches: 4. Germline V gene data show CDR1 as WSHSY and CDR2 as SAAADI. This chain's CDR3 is CASSEFSGVTGELFF. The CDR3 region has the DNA TGCGCCAGCAGTGAGTTCAGCGGGGTGACCGGGGAGCTGTTTTTT.

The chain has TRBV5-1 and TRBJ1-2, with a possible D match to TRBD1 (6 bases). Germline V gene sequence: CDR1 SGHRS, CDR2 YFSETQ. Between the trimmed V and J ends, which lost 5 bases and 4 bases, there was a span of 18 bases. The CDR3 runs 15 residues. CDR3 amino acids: CASRMDSSSRYGYTF. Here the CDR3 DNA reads TGCGCCAGCAGGATGGACAGTTCGTCGCGCTATGGCTACACCTTC.

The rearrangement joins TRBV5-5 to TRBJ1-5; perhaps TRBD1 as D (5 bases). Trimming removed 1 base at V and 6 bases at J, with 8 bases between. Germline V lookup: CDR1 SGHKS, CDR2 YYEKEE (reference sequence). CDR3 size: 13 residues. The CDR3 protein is CASSLPDSQPQHF. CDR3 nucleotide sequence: TGTGCCAGCAGCTTGCCAGACAGTCAGCCCCAGCATTTT.

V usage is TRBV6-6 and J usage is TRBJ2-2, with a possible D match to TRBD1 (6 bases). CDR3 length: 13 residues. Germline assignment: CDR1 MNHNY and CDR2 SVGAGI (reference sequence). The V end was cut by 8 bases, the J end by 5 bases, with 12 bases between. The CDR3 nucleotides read TGTGCCAGCCGACCCACAGGGACCGGGGAGCTGTTTTTT. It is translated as CASRPTGTGELFF.

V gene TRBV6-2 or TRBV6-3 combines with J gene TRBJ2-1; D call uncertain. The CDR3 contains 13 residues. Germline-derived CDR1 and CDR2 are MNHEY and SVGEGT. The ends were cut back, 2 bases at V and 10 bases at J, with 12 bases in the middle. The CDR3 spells CASSYPSVREQFF. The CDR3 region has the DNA TGTGCCAGCAGTTACCCCTCAGTCCGCGAGCAGTTCTTC.

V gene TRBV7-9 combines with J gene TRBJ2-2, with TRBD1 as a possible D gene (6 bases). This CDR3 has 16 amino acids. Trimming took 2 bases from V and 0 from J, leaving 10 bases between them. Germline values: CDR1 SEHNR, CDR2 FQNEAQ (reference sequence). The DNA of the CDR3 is TGTGCCAGCAGCTTACTCAGGGGCTCGAACACCGGGGAGCTGTTTTTT. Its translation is CASSLLRGSNTGELFF.

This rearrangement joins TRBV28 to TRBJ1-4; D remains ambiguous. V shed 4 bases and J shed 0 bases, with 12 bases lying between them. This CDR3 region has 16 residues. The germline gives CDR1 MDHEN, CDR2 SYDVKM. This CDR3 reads CASSYSRRATNEKLFF. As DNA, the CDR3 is TGTGCCAGCAGTTATAGTCGGAGGGCAACTAATGAAAAACTGTTTTTT.

CDR3 in amino acids: CASSAAIGGNQPQHF. The CDR3, as DNA: TGTGCCAGCAGCGCCGCAATAGGGGGAAATCAGCCCCAGCATTTT. The V and J genes are TRBV28 and TRBJ1-5; D may be TRBD1 (6 bases). The germline gives CDR1 MDHEN, CDR2 SYDVKM. Trimming stripped 6 bases from V and 4 bases from J, with 16 bases between. The CDR3 has 15 residues.

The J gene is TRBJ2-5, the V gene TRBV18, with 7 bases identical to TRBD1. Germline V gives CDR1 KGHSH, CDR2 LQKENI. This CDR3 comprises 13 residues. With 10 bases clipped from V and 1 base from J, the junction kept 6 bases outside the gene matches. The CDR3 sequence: CATTDRPQETQYF. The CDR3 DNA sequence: TGTGCCACCACGGACAGGCCCCAAGAGACCCAGTACTTC.

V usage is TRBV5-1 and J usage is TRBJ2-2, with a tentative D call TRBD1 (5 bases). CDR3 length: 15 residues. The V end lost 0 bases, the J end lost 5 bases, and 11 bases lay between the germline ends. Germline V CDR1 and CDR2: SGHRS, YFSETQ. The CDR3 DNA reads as TGCGCCAGCAGCTTGGCCAGCACAGGAACCGGGGAGCTGTTTTTT. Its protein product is CASSLASTGTGELFF.

This chain's CDR3 is CASSGTGSRNGEQYF. Here the CDR3 DNA reads TGTGCCAGCAGCGGAACAGGATCGCGGAATGGCGAGCAGTACTTC. This rearrangement joins TRBV7-2 to TRBJ2-7; D perhaps matches TRBD1 (5 bases). This CDR3 is 15 amino acids long. Trimming removed 5 bases at V and 6 bases at J, with 20 bases between. Germline assignment: CDR1 SGHTA and CDR2 FQGNSA.

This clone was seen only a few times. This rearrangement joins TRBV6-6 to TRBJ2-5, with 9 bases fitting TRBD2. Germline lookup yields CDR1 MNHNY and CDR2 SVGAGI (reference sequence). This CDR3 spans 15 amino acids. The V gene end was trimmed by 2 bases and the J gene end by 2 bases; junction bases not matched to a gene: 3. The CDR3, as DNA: TGTGCCAGCAGTTACGGCGGGAGGGGACAAGAGACCCAGTACTTC. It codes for CASSYGGRGQETQYF.

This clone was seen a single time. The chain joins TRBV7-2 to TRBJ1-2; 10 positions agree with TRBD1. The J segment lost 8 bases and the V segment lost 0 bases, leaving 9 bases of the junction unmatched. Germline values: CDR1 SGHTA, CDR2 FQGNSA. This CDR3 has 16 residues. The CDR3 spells CASSLAFVTGGGGYTF. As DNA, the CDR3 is TGTGCCAGCAGCTTAGCGTTCGTGACAGGGGGCGGAGGCTACACCTTC.

The CDR3 DNA reads as TGCGCCAGCAGCCCCACTTATGGACAGACCTACGAGCAGTACTTC. Translating gives CASSPTYGQTYEQYF. The rearrangement uses TRBV5-1 and TRBJ2-7; perhaps TRBD1 as D (6 bases). CDR1 and CDR2 from the germline V gene are SGHRS and YFSETQ. The CDR3 sequence is 15 residues long. V was pared by 4 bases and J by 2 bases, with 16 bases between.

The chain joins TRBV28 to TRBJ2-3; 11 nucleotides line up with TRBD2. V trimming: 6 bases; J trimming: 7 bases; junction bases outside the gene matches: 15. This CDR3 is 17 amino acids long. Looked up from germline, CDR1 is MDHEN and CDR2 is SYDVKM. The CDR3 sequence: CASSSRSTSGERNTQYF. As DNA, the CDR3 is TGTGCCAGCAGCTCCCGCTCGACTAGCGGGGAGCGGAATACGCAGTATTTT.

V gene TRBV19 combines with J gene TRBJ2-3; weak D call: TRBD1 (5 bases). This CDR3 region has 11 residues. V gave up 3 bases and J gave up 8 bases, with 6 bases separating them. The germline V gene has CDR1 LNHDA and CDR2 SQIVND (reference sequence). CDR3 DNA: TGTGCCAGTAGTATTCAGGGTACGCAGTATTTT. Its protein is CASSIQGTQYF.